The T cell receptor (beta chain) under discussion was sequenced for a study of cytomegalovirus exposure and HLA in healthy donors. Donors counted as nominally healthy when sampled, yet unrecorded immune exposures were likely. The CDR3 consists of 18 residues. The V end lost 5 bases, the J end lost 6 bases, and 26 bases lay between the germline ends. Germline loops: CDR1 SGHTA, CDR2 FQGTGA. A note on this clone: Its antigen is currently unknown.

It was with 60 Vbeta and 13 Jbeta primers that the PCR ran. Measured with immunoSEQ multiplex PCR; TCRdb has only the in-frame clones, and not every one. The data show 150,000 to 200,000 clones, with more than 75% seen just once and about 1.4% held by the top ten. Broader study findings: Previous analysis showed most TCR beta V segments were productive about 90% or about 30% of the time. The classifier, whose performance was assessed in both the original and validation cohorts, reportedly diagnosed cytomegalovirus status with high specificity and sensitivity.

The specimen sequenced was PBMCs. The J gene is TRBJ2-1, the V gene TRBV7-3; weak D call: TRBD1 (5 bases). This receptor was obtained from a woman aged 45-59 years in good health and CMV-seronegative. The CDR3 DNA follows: TGTGCCAGCAGCCCTCGGGTAGGGGCTCCACCCCAGGTCAATGAGCAGTTCTTC. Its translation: CASSPRVGAPPQVNEQFF. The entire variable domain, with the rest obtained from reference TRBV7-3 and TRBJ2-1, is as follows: GAGVSQTPSNKVTEKGKYVELRCDPISGHTALYWYRQSLGQGPEFLIYFQGTGAADDSGLPNDRFFAVRPEGSVSTLKIQRTERGDSAVYLCASSPRVGAPPQVNEQFFGPGTRLTVL.